This T cell receptor beta chain emerged from a study of cytomegalovirus exposure and HLA in healthy donors. Trimming shortened V by 4 bases and J by 7 bases, and 13 bases separated the two germline ends. Germline V gene data show CDR1 as MNHEY and CDR2 as SVGAGI. This CDR3 is built from 13 residues. Use of 60 Vbeta and 13 Jbeta primers characterized the PCR. Original processing notes: Unique TCR beta chains numbered approximately 80 million in a later analysis, with around 10 million shared. TCRdb's copy holds only in-frame clones and misses some; the assay was immunoSEQ multiplex PCR. That table gives V, J and clone size, and the DNA gave D and trimming. This sample contains over 65,000 clones. Findings of the study overall: A later analysis, which compared TCR beta chains of equal frequency, found the HLA-associated ones more clonally expanded. HLA restriction was apparent for most CMV-associated TCR beta chains in a later analysis. The study labeled 170 or so TCR beta chains cytomegalovirus-associated.

On this clone itself: Its antigen is unidentified.

The chain joins TRBV6-5 to TRBJ1-1; D not resolved. The sequencing sample was made of PBMCs. This clonotype was sampled from a woman in her thirties in good health and CMV-seronegative. DNA of the CDR3: TGTGCCAGCAGTTCCCCGGGTTTGCTTGAAGCTTTCTTT. The encoded protein is CASSSPGLLEAFF.